Listed here is a single T cell receptor (beta chain). Antigen specificity is unknown. The sample originates from a study of a mutant IDH1 vaccine in newly diagnosed glioma. Study at large: Patients received vaccination from 4-6 weeks after radiotherapy alone, or with temozolomide cycles. Former treatment meant radiotherapy, temozolomide, or both; the majority had gotten both.

The CDR3 sequence is 15 residues long. Trimming left V 0 bases short and J 7 bases short, with 12 bases between. Germline V CDR1 and CDR2: LGHNA, YNFKEQ. Using immunoSEQ multiplex PCR, the repertoire was profiled, and TCRdb retains in-frame clones only, with some absent. The data contain 20,000 to 25,000 clones, about three quarters of them singletons. The sample's time point: week 11, during vaccination. Vaccination comprised doses that each held 300 ug of mutant IDH1 20-mer peptide, plus topical imiquimod. Study-level points and caveats: It seemed that pseudoprogression was not linked to changes in the top peripheral T cell clonotypes. Detectable vaccine-induced immune responses arose in around 92% of patients.

This sample comprised peripheral blood mononuclear cells (PBMCs), obtained from a glioma patient whose treatment included an IDH1 peptide vaccine. This receptor was taken from a man younger than 30 with glioma. Some clones in this sample may be carry-over from other donors' samples. This chain links TRBV4-2 with TRBJ1-4, with a tentative D call TRBD1 (6 bases). This CDR3 reads CASSQDTGSSEKLFF. As DNA, the CDR3 is TGTGCCAGCAGCCAAGATACAGGGAGTAGTGAAAAACTGTTTTTT.